The 17 T cell receptor beta chains reported below all come from one sample, sequenced in a study of blood T cell repertoires in COVID-19. Clones were sequenced by immunoSEQ multiplex PCR, and TCRdb holds only the in-frame ones, with some missing. The sample has roughly 48,000 clones; around 80% are singletons. The specimen sequenced was peripheral blood. These receptors originate from a man aged 65 to 85 with acute or convalescent COVID-19.

This sequence joins TRBV19 and TRBJ1-5; D gene ambiguous. CDR3 length: 16 amino acids. Looked up from germline, CDR1 is LNHDA and CDR2 is SQIVND (reference sequence). Between the trimmed V and J ends, which lost 4 bases and 0 bases, there was a span of 13 bases. The CDR3 loop reads CASSTTFSYSNQPQHF. The CDR3 DNA reads TGTGCCAGTAGTACGACATTTTCATATAGCAATCAGCCCCAGCATTTT.

The V and J genes are TRBV3-1 (or the pseudogene TRBV3-2) and TRBJ2-5; 8 bases agree with TRBD1. The CDR3 is 14 residues long. V trimming: 5 bases; J trimming: 2 bases; junction bases outside the gene matches: 4. The germline CDR1 and CDR2 sequences are LGHDT and YNNKEL (reference sequence). The CDR3 here is CASSDRTGQETQYF. In DNA form, the CDR3 reads TGTGCCAGCAGCGACCGGACAGGGCAAGAGACCCAGTACTTC.

This chain links TRBV27 with TRBJ1-1; 9 bases line up with TRBD1. Germline values: CDR1 MNHEY, CDR2 SMNVEV (reference sequence). The CDR3 length is 16 residues. The trim removed 5 bases at V and 3 bases at J, leaving 10 bases unmatched. The CDR3: CASSIRRQGVYTEAFF. The CDR3 coding sequence is TGTGCCAGCAGTATCCGGCGACAGGGGGTCTACACTGAAGCTTTCTTT.

V and J are TRBV28 and TRBJ2-7, with 7 nucleotides matching TRBD2. Germline V gives CDR1 MDHEN, CDR2 SYDVKM. V trimming: 4 bases; J trimming: 2 bases; junction bases outside the gene matches: 11. This CDR3 region has 16 residues. The CDR3, as DNA: TGTGCCAGCAGTTCCGCTCCACAAGCGGGAACCTACGAGCAGTACTTC. It is translated as CASSSAPQAGTYEQYF.

V is TRBV18 and J is TRBJ1-1, with 7 bases identical to TRBD1. Germline CDR1 KGHSH, CDR2 LQKENI. The length of the CDR3 is 16 residues. J lost 0 bases, V lost 5 bases, and 9 bases had no gene match. In nucleotides, the CDR3 is TGTGCCAGCTCATTATCGTTTGGGACAGTGAACACTGAAGCTTTCTTT. Translating it yields CASSLSFGTVNTEAFF. Looking up the rest from reference TRBV18 and TRBJ1-1 gives the full variable domain: NAGVMQNPRHLVRRRGQEARLRCSPMKGHSHVYWYRQLPEEGLKFMVYLQKENIIDESGMPKERFSAEFPKEGPSILRIQQVVRGDSAAYFCASSLSFGTVNTEAFFGQGTRLTVV.

This chain joins TRBV27 and TRBJ2-1, with D possibly matching TRBD2 (6 bases). The CDR3 spans 13 residues. Trimming removed 8 bases from V and 8 bases from J, with 16 bases in between. The germline gives CDR1 MNHEY, CDR2 SMNVEV (reference sequence). The CDR3 DNA is TGTGCCAGCGGAGGGCAAATGGGGGATGAGCAGTTCTTC. Protein: CASGGQMGDEQFF.

This chain joins TRBV19 and TRBJ1-6; possible D gene TRBD1, 5 bases. The CDR3 covers 13 residues. The germline V gene has CDR1 LNHDA and CDR2 SQIVND (reference sequence). Trimming left V 6 bases short and J 7 bases short, with 10 bases between. The CDR3 reads CASRRQPNSPLHF. CDR3 sequence (DNA): TGTGCCAGTAGACGACAGCCGAATTCACCCCTCCACTTT. Using reference TRBV19 and TRBJ1-6 for the parts outside the CDR3, the full variable domain is DGGITQSPKYLFRKEGQNVTLSCEQNLNHDAMYWYRQDPGQGLRLIYYSQIVNDFQKGDIAEGYSVSREKKESFPLTVTSAQKNPTAFYLCASRRQPNSPLHFGNGTRLTVT.

The V gene is TRBV19, the J gene TRBJ1-6, with 9 bases fitting TRBD1. CDR3 length: 16 amino acids. V lost 5 bases to trimming and J lost 7 bases; unmatched junction nucleotides: 9. The germline V gene has CDR1 LNHDA and CDR2 SQIVND (reference sequence). This CDR3 is CASSPRDRAGNSPLHF. In DNA, the CDR3 is TGTGCCAGTAGTCCACGGGACAGGGCTGGCAATTCACCCCTCCACTTT. Full variable domain (outside the CDR3, taken from reference TRBV19 and TRBJ1-6): DGGITQSPKYLFRKEGQNVTLSCEQNLNHDAMYWYRQDPGQGLRLIYYSQIVNDFQKGDIAEGYSVSREKKESFPLTVTSAQKNPTAFYLCASSPRDRAGNSPLHFGNGTRLTVT.

This clone was seen a few times. The CDR3 sequence: CASSWRTGEPVANYGYTF. CDR3 coding DNA: TGCGCCAGCAGCTGGAGGACAGGGGAGCCAGTAGCTAACTATGGCTACACCTTC. The chain employs TRBV5-1 and TRBJ1-2; 9 bases are shared with TRBD1. The length of the CDR3 is 18 residues. J was trimmed by 0 bases and V by 3 bases; bases with no gene match: 12. The germline gives CDR1 SGHRS, CDR2 YFSETQ.

The chain employs TRBV7-9 and TRBJ2-5, with a tentative D call TRBD2 (7 bases). This CDR3 is built from 15 residues. V lost 5 bases, J lost 7 bases, and 20 bases lay in between. CDR1 SEHNR and CDR2 FQNEAQ come from the germline V gene (reference sequence). This chain's CDR3 is CASSPGGSPSGTQYF. CDR3 DNA sequence: TGTGCCAGCAGCCCGGGGGGCTCCCCAAGTGGGACCCAGTACTTC.

This clone was detected only a few times. The chain joins TRBV7-2 to TRBJ1-2; D may be TRBD1 (5 bases). The CDR3 totals 15 residues. Germline lookup yields CDR1 SGHTA and CDR2 FQGNSA. V was cut by 1 base and J by 4 bases, with 13 bases left in between. The CDR3 here is CASSLEAGIGYGYTF. CDR3 in DNA: TGTGCCAGCAGCTTAGAAGCAGGGATAGGCTATGGCTACACCTTC.

This sequence joins TRBV12-3 or TRBV12-4 and TRBJ1-1, with D possibly TRBD1 on 5 matching bases. V gave up 6 bases and J gave up 1 base, with 6 bases separating them. CDR3 size: 12 residues. CDR3 nucleotides: TGTGCCAGCAGAGGACAGAACACTGAAGCTTTCTTT. This sequence encodes CASRGQNTEAFF.

The V call is TRBV5-4, the J call TRBJ2-1; 7 bases align to TRBD1. J gave up 7 bases and V 1 base, and 5 bases lay outside the gene matches. CDR1 and CDR2 from the germline V gene are SGHNT and YYREEE (reference sequence). The CDR3 length is 14 residues. CDR3 in DNA: TGTGCCAGCAGCTTGCAACAGGGGTGGAATGAGCAGTTCTTC. This codes for CASSLQQGWNEQFF. The complete variable domain, with remaining parts taken from reference TRBV5-4 and TRBJ2-1, reads ETGVTQSPTHLIKTRGQQVTLRCSSQSGHNTVSWYQQALGQGPQFIFQYYREEENGRGNFPPRFSGLQFPNYSSELNVNALELDDSALYLCASSLQQGWNEQFFGPGTRLTVL.

The DNA for the CDR3 is TGTGCCAGCAGCGCCGCTAACACAGATACGCAGTATTTT. This translates into CASSAANTDTQYF. The gene calls are TRBV9 and TRBJ2-3; D is unresolved. Per the germline V gene, CDR1 is SGDLS and CDR2 is YYNGEE. This CDR3 has 13 amino acids. The V end lost 3 bases, the J end lost 2 bases, and 7 bases lay between the germline ends.

The chain employs TRBV19 and TRBJ1-6; 7 bases map to TRBD1. CDR1 and CDR2 (germline): LNHDA, SQIVND (reference sequence). V was clipped by 3 bases and J by 7 bases; unmatched bases: 6. The CDR3 runs 15 residues. CDR3 amino acids: CASSMEGAGNSPLHF. CDR3 DNA sequence: TGTGCCAGTAGTATGGAGGGGGCAGGGAATTCACCCCTCCACTTT.

The V call is TRBV3-1 (or the pseudogene TRBV3-2), the J call TRBJ1-1, with D unresolved. This CDR3 spans 12 amino acids. Trimming left V 4 bases short and J 2 bases short, with 5 bases between. CDR1 is LGHDT and CDR2 is YNNKEL in the germline V gene (reference sequence). The CDR3 sequence: CASSLANTEAFF. Here the CDR3 DNA reads TGTGCCAGCAGCCTGGCTAACACTGAAGCTTTCTTT.

Regarding this clone: One junction end disagrees with the germline gene, perhaps due to a read error. The V and J genes are TRBV27 and TRBJ2-3; 11 bases map to TRBD2. This CDR3 region has 13 residues. Germline V gene data show CDR1 as MNHEY and CDR2 as SMNVEV (reference sequence). In nucleotides, the CDR3 is TGTGCCAGCAGTGAAGTCTCCGGGACTAGCGGTTTTTTT. Protein sequence: CASSEVSGTSGFF.